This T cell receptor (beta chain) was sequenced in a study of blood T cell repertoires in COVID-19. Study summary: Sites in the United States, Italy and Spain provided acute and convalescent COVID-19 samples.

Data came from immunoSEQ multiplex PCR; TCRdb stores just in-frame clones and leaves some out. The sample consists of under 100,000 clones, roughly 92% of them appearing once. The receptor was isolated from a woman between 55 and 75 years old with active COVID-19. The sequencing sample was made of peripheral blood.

This CDR3 is CASSLGGSRYEQYF. The CDR3 region has the DNA TGCGCCAGCAGCTTGGGCGGGAGTCGCTACGAGCAGTACTTC. The rearrangement links TRBV5-1 to TRBJ2-7; 7 bases are shared with TRBD2. CDR1 SGHRS and CDR2 YFSETQ come from the germline V gene. The CDR3 is made up of 14 amino acids. V was clipped by 0 bases and J by 3 bases; unmatched bases: 3.